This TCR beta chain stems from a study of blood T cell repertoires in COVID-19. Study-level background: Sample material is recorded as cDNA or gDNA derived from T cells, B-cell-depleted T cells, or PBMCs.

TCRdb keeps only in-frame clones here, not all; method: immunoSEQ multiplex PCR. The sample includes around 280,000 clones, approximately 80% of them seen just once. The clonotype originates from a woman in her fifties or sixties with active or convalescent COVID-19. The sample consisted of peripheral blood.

CDR3 bases: TGTGCCAGCAGCTTGGAAGGAGTCCCAGATACGCAGTATTTT. It yields the protein CASSLEGVPDTQYF. The chain has TRBV5-4 and TRBJ2-3; no firm D call. With 0 bases removed from V and 4 bases from J, the gap between germline ends came to 9 bases. This CDR3 is built from 14 residues. The germline V gene has CDR1 SGHNT and CDR2 YYREEE (reference sequence).